The 29 T cell receptor beta chains below all came from one sample that was sequenced in a study of T cells in Graves' hyperthyroidism and ophthalmopathy. The source material, RNA transcripts, was used to amplify TCR beta CDR3 regions. HTBI primers were the set used in a first-round RT-PCR of the TCR CDR3. TCRdb itself ran the multiplex PCR reads through MiXCR, one entry per CDR3 protein. Among around 500,000 distinct CDR3 sequences listed, about 20% were seen once. The material sequenced was blood. The source is a woman in her seventies with Graves' ophthalmopathy.

The genes are TRBV6-6 and TRBJ2-1; 10 nucleotides align to TRBD2. CDR3 length equals 15 residues. Germline loops: CDR1 MNHNY, CDR2 SVGAGI (reference sequence). The trim removed 2 bases at V and 6 bases at J, leaving 4 bases unmatched. For the CDR3, the DNA is TGTGCCAGCAGTTACCAGCGGGAGGGGCTCAATGAGCAGTTCTTC. Encoded protein: CASSYQREGLNEQFF.

This clonotype was counted a few times. The rearrangement uses TRBV6-1 and TRBJ2-5; D ambiguous. Germline CDR1 is MNHNS and CDR2 is SASEGT. The CDR3 has 13 amino acids. V was clipped by 2 bases and J by 0 bases, with 4 bases between them. For the CDR3, the DNA is TGTGCCAGCAGTGAACAGAACCAAGAGACCCAGTACTTC. It encodes CASSEQNQETQYF.

This clonotype was detected many times. The chain uses TRBV7-2 and TRBJ2-7, with D possibly matching TRBD2 (7 bases). Germline CDR1 reads SGHTA; CDR2 reads FQGNSA. The CDR3 consists of 14 residues. V gave up 1 base and J gave up 6 bases, with 13 bases separating them. CDR3 residues: CASSLGGGPFEQYF. The CDR3, as DNA: TGTGCCAGCAGCTTAGGGGGGGGCCCATTCGAGCAGTACTTC.

This clonotype was seen ten or more times. V usage is TRBV29-1 and J usage is TRBJ2-5, with 11 nucleotides matching TRBD2. This CDR3 region has 13 residues. Trimming at V came to 7 bases and at J to 2 bases, leaving 3 bases not matched to a gene. The germline gives CDR1 SQVTM, CDR2 ANQGSEA. The CDR3 DNA is TGCAGCGCCCGACTAGCGGGACAAGAGACCCAGTACTTC. The encoded protein is CSARLAGQETQYF.

This clonotype has only a few counts. The chain recombines TRBV3-1 with TRBJ2-7; 8 bases align to TRBD1. The CDR3 is 16 amino acids. Trimming took 2 bases from V and 6 from J; bases not matched to a gene: 12. Germline CDR1 reads LGHDT; CDR2 reads YNNKEL (reference sequence). CDR3 region: CASSQFGTGSYGEQYF. The DNA of the CDR3 is TGTGCCAGCAGCCAATTCGGGACAGGCAGCTATGGCGAGCAGTACTTC.

V and J are TRBV20-1 and TRBJ1-5; D not certain. CDR1 DFQATT and CDR2 SNEGSKA come from the germline V gene (reference sequence). V lost 0 bases, J lost 0 bases, and 9 bases lay in between. The CDR3 runs to 15 residues. The CDR3 nucleotides read TGCAGTGCTAGAGATGTCCTCTATAGCAATCAGCCCCAGCATTTT. Protein sequence: CSARDVLYSNQPQHF.

This clonotype occurred a few times. This sequence joins TRBV6-2 or TRBV6-3 and TRBJ2-7; D is perhaps TRBD1 (5 bases). Looked up from germline, CDR1 is MNHEY and CDR2 is SVGEGT. This CDR3 spans 14 amino acids. Trimming removed 2 bases from V and 2 bases from J, with 10 bases in between. The DNA for the CDR3 is TGTGCCAGCAGTTACGTAGGGGTTGCCTACGAGCAGTACTTC. Its translation: CASSYVGVAYEQYF.

There are many counts of this clonotype. The chain combines TRBV7-2 with TRBJ2-5; the match to TRBD2 covers 7 bases. Germline CDR1 SGHTA, CDR2 FQGNSA. The CDR3 loop spans 15 amino acids. J gave up 9 bases and V 3 bases, and 13 bases lay outside the gene matches. For the CDR3, the DNA is TGTGCCAGCAGCTTTGCTAGCGGTCGTTCGTCGGCCCAGTACTTC. It specifies CASSFASGRSSAQYF.

V usage is TRBV28 and J usage is TRBJ1-2, with 11 positions matching TRBD1. After removal of 8 bases from V and 7 bases from J, the junction contained 9 bases not matched to a gene. This CDR3 contains 14 residues. CDR1 is MDHEN, CDR2 SYDVKM, per germline. CDR3 coding DNA: TGTGCCAGCTCACCCTCGGGACAGGGGGGTGGCTACACCTTC. Amino acids: CASSPSGQGGGYTF.

The CDR3 protein is CSARDTNNYGYTF. CDR3 DNA sequence: TGCAGTGCTAGGGACACAAATAACTATGGCTACACCTTC. This chain links TRBV20-1 with TRBJ1-2, with a possible D match to TRBD1 (5 bases). CDR1 and CDR2 from the germline V gene are DFQATT and SNEGSKA (reference sequence). V was pared by 3 bases and J by 1 base, with 9 bases between. The CDR3 has 13 residues.

The gene calls are TRBV7-3 and TRBJ2-5; 8 bases fit TRBD1. J lost 5 bases, V lost 5 bases, and 7 bases had no gene match. CDR1 is SGHTA, CDR2 FQGTGA, per germline. This CDR3 comprises 14 residues. The CDR3 nucleotides are TGTGCCAGCAGCATAGACAGGGGTAGGGAGACCCAGTACTTC. This translates into CASSIDRGRETQYF.

A word on this clonotype: An end of the junction differs from the germline gene, which may be a read error. This chain uses TRBV20-1 with TRBJ1-1; TRBD1 matches 9 bases. CDR1 is DFQATT, CDR2 SNEGSKA, per germline (reference sequence). The CDR3 runs 18 residues. As DNA, the CDR3 is TGCAGTGCTAGAGATCTCCATCTCGGTTGGGACAGGGACGCTGAAACTTTCTTT. The encoded protein is CSARDLHLGWDRDAETFF.

This clonotype has ten or more counts. The V gene is TRBV7-2, the J gene TRBJ2-3, with D perhaps matching TRBD1 (6 bases). Trimming removed 2 bases from V and 6 bases from J, with 12 bases in between. From germline, CDR1 is SGHTA and CDR2 FQGNSA. The CDR3 sequence is 14 residues long. CDR3 residues: CASSLQQGRDTQYF. CDR3 bases: TGTGCCAGCAGCTTACAACAGGGAAGGGATACGCAGTATTTT.

This clonotype was counted between two and nine times. The chain employs TRBV10-3 and TRBJ2-3, with D perhaps matching TRBD1 (6 bases). There are 16 residues in the CDR3. V lost 5 bases to trimming and J lost 6 bases, with 21 bases between them. CDR1 is ENHRY and CDR2 is SYGVKD in the germline V gene. In DNA form, the CDR3 reads TGTGCCATCAGTTGGGGATCGGGACAAAGAGGGGATACGCAGTATTTT. Translation: CAISWGSGQRGDTQYF.

The rearrangement uses TRBV20-1 and TRBJ2-7, with 10 bases identical to TRBD2. Trimming took 5 bases from V and 5 from J; bases not matched to a gene: 6. Germline CDR1 DFQATT, CDR2 SNEGSKA (reference sequence). This CDR3 is 13 amino acids long. CDR3 amino acids: CSAPAGGRDEQYF. The CDR3 DNA follows: TGCAGTGCTCCAGCGGGAGGGCGGGACGAGCAGTACTTC.

The chain recombines TRBV27 with TRBJ2-1, with a tentative D call TRBD1 (5 bases). The V end was cut by 6 bases, the J end by 6 bases, with 12 bases between. Germline V gene sequence: CDR1 MNHEY, CDR2 SMNVEV (reference sequence). The length of the CDR3 is 13 residues. The CDR3 region is CASRDSPVNEQFF. The DNA for the CDR3 is TGTGCCAGCAGAGACAGTCCGGTCAATGAGCAGTTCTTC.

V and J are TRBV3-1 and TRBJ2-5; D possibly corresponds to TRBD1 (6 bases). V was cut by 8 bases and J by 10 bases, with 17 bases left in between. The CDR3 has 12 residues. Germline V gives CDR1 LGHDT, CDR2 YNNKEL (reference sequence). In nucleotides, the CDR3 is TGTGCCAGCGCAGGGCTAGCAGGGGTCCAGTACTTC. Protein sequence: CASAGLAGVQYF.

V usage is TRBV28 and J usage is TRBJ2-5, with D perhaps matching TRBD2 (5 bases). This CDR3 spans 12 amino acids. Germline-derived CDR1 and CDR2 are MDHEN and SYDVKM. V gave up 4 bases and J gave up 9 bases, with 12 bases separating them. Written as DNA, the CDR3 is TGTGCCAGCAGTTACGGGAAGTCGGCCCAGTACTTC. Protein product: CASSYGKSAQYF.

The chain recombines TRBV5-6 with TRBJ2-5, with 9 bases aligning to TRBD1. Germline CDR1 reads SGHDT; CDR2 reads YYEEEE. V lost 2 bases to trimming and J lost 2 bases; unmatched junction nucleotides: 4. The CDR3 has 15 residues. This CDR3 is CASSFAGTGQETQYF. The CDR3 coding sequence is TGTGCCAGCAGCTTTGCCGGGACAGGGCAAGAGACCCAGTACTTC.

This clonotype has just a few counts. The chain combines TRBV7-9 with TRBJ2-2; D not resolved. The germline V gene has CDR1 SEHNR and CDR2 FQNEAQ (reference sequence). Trimming removed 2 bases at V and 5 bases at J, with 9 bases between. This CDR3 contains 14 residues. For the CDR3, the DNA is TGTGCCAGCAGCTTATACGAAAAGACCGGGGAGCTGTTTTTT. Its translation: CASSLYEKTGELFF.

In DNA, the CDR3 is TGTGCCAGCAGTGTGAGCCAGGGCAATCAGCCCCAGCATTTT. Its translation: CASSVSQGNQPQHF. V gene TRBV6-1 combines with J gene TRBJ1-5; D gene unclear. This CDR3 comprises 14 residues. The germline gives CDR1 MNHNS, CDR2 SASEGT. Deletions cut 4 bases from V and 2 bases from J, with 9 bases between.

This clonotype was counted between two and nine times. The chain employs TRBV5-1 and TRBJ2-3, with D possibly matching TRBD2 (5 bases). Germline CDR1 reads SGHRS; CDR2 reads YFSETQ. This CDR3 comprises 13 residues. The germline V and J ends were trimmed by 4 bases and 8 bases, with 14 bases remaining between them. The CDR3 sequence is CASSPETAGTQYF. DNA of the CDR3: TGCGCCAGCAGCCCTGAAACGGCGGGTACGCAGTATTTT.

The CDR3 here is CASSHSTGPYEQYF. Written as DNA, the CDR3 is TGCGCCAGCAGCCATTCTACAGGGCCCTACGAGCAGTACTTC. The gene calls are TRBV5-1 and TRBJ2-7; possible D gene TRBD1, 6 bases. V lost 4 bases to trimming and J lost 2 bases, with 13 bases between them. The CDR3 contains 14 residues. Germline assignment: CDR1 SGHRS and CDR2 YFSETQ.

This clonotype was counted many times. J is TRBJ2-1 and V is TRBV20-1; D is undetermined. The CDR3 spans 11 residues. Trimming left V 0 bases short and J 8 bases short, with 5 bases between. The germline V gene has CDR1 DFQATT and CDR2 SNEGSKA (reference sequence). The CDR3 protein is CSARDFDEQFF. CDR3 sequence (DNA): TGCAGTGCTAGAGATTTTGATGAGCAGTTCTTC.

This clonotype has more than one count but fewer than ten. The chain employs TRBV12-3 or TRBV12-4 and TRBJ1-5; 7 positions agree with TRBD1. V lost 7 bases and J lost 5; bases outside the gene matches: 8. The CDR3 loop spans 14 amino acids. As DNA, the CDR3 is TGTGCCAGCATGAGACAGGGCGGGCATCAGCCCCAGCATTTT. Translation gives CASMRQGGHQPQHF.

At least ten counts were recorded for this clonotype. The chain uses TRBV7-2 and TRBJ2-1, with D unresolved. V gave up 5 bases and J gave up 3 bases, with 5 bases separating them. From germline, CDR1 is SGHTA and CDR2 FQGNSA. The CDR3 extends over 12 amino acids. CDR3 amino acids: CASSRSYNEQFF. In nucleotides, the CDR3 is TGTGCCAGCAGCCGGAGCTACAATGAGCAGTTCTTC.

V usage is TRBV12-3 or TRBV12-4 and J usage is TRBJ2-1; D is unresolved. Trimming left V 4 bases short and J 12 bases short, with 10 bases between. The CDR3 is made up of 11 amino acids. CDR3 nucleotide sequence: TGTGCCAGCAGTTCATTGAGGAGGCAGTTCTTC. Amino acid sequence: CASSSLRRQFF.

This clonotype came up a few times. CDR3 in amino acids: CASSDTLNEKLFF. In DNA, the CDR3 is TGTGCCAGCTCGGATACCCTTAATGAAAAACTGTTTTTT. The rearrangement uses TRBV6-1 and TRBJ1-4, with D unresolved. The CDR3 has 13 residues. The V end was cut by 8 bases, the J end by 4 bases, with 11 bases between. CDR1 MNHNS and CDR2 SASEGT come from the germline V gene.

At least ten counts were recorded for this clonotype. J is TRBJ2-1 and V is TRBV11-2, with TRBD1 matching 11 bases. From germline, CDR1 is SGHAT and CDR2 FQNNGV. CDR3 length: 14 residues. J gave up 6 bases and V 5 bases, and 3 bases lay outside the gene matches. The CDR3 DNA is TGTGCCAGCAGCCTGGACAGGGGGCCCAATGAGCAGTTCTTC. Protein product: CASSLDRGPNEQFF.